The source of this TCR beta chain is a study of response to subunit inactivated influenza vaccine. TCRdb re-derived calls from the RT-PCR reads in MiXCR, one entry per CDR3 protein. The repertoire consists of 860,000 or so distinct CDR3 sequences, with about 20% occurring once and the leading ten covering approximately 10%. Study-wide findings and caveats: New T cells are recruited in small numbers by each seasonal influenza vaccination, according to the authors' suggestion.

As concerns this clonotype: Its antigen is as yet unknown.

V lost 1 base, J lost 4 bases, and 3 bases stayed unmatched. This CDR3 is 15 amino acids long. Germline assignment: CDR1 SGHDN and CDR2 FVKESK. This sample comprised PBMCs from blood, obtained roughly 5 days after vaccination. The chain couples TRBV14 to TRBJ2-5, with 10 positions matching TRBD1. The sequence was collected from a man aged 50 to 60 who received an inactivated influenza vaccine. The CDR3 here is CASSQGQGALETQYF. As DNA, the CDR3 is TGTGCCAGCAGCCAAGGACAGGGGGCCCTAGAGACCCAGTACTTC.